This T cell receptor (beta chain) was recovered during a study of CD8 T cells in Susac syndrome. The T cells that were sequenced for TCR beta were CD8+ and CD4+ cells from blood. TEMRA cells were enriched by FACS, and CD4+ and CD8+ T cells were negatively isolated. The authors reverse transcribed roughly 0.5 to 1 ug RNA with random hexamers. TCRdb fed the immunoSEQ multiplex PCR reads into MiXCR, producing one record per CDR3 protein. The sample includes about 280,000 distinct CDR3 sequences, roughly 84% of them seen just once. CDR1 is SEHNR, CDR2 FQNEAQ, per germline (reference sequence). V was clipped by 11 bases and J by 6 bases, with 11 bases between them. The CDR3 sequence is 11 residues long.

The chain carries TRBV7-9 and TRBJ2-1, with TRBD2 as a possible D gene (5 bases). The sample consisted of CD8+ T cells from PBMCs. This clonotype originated in a human donor with multiple sclerosis. CDR3 DNA: TGTGCCCGGGTACGGGGCAATGAGCAGTTCTTC. Translation gives CARVRGNEQFF.